This TCR beta chain was recorded in a study of vaccination and CD4 T cells after COVID-19. The Oncomine TCR Beta short-read assay generated sequence data from the DNA of cultured CD4+ T cells. MiXCR, applied by TCRdb to the PCR reads, yields one record per CDR3 protein. The data show fewer than 25,000 distinct CDR3 sequences, 42% seen once. Time point described: late sampling 161 to 241 days after vaccination in three convalescent patients. Treatment meaning: roughly nine-day PBMC culture with coronavirus spike peptide pools or control peptides (ViraFEST assay). A single count supports this clonotype. Its antigen is unknown. Trimming left V 5 bases short and J 11 bases short, with 13 bases between. The CDR3 is made up of 12 amino acids. CDR1 is DFQATT and CDR2 is SNEGSKA in the germline V gene (reference sequence).

V gene TRBV20-1 combines with J gene TRBJ1-6; D may be TRBD1 (6 bases). The input for sequencing was CD4+ T cells from blood, cultured in vitro, taken about 7 months after SARS-CoV-2 vaccination. The sequence came from a human donor who had recovered from COVID-19. The CDR3: CSAGPGATPLHF. DNA of the CDR3: TGCAGTGCTGGACCAGGGGCGACACCCCTCCACTTT.